A single sample is the source of the 5 T cell receptor beta chains below, sequenced in a study of T cells in Graves' hyperthyroidism and ophthalmopathy (dated by TCRdb to between 2018 and 2020). The method was multiplex PCR. Sequencing instrument: Illumina HiSeq 2000. The TCR beta CDR3 regions were amplified from RNA transcripts. The first round of RT-PCR for the TCR CDR3 was performed with the HTBI primer set and the Qiagen OneStep RT-PCR kit. The raw public data were reprocessed by TCRdb itself: fastp quality trimming at Q25, MiXCR clonotype calling, in-frame beta chains only. Entries are consolidated by CDR3 protein sequence, retaining the most common genes and DNA. The sample table records some 720,000 distinct CDR3 sequences; about 15% of these occur just once. The leading ten clones occupy under 10% of the sample. The sample comprised blood. The receptors stem from a man in his late teens or twenties with Graves' hyperthyroidism.

This clonotype appeared many times. The chain couples TRBV7-9 to TRBJ2-1; 12 nucleotides match TRBD2. Germline CDR1 reads SEHNR; CDR2 reads FQNEAQ (reference sequence). The V segment lost 2 bases and the J segment 9 bases; nucleotides outside the gene matches: 2. This CDR3 has 14 residues. CDR3 in DNA: TGTGCCAGCAGCTTAAAACTAGCGGGAGGTGAGCAGTTCTTC. Translating gives CASSLKLAGGEQFF.

The rearrangement joins TRBV9 to TRBJ1-3; D gene unclear. The CDR3 spans 18 residues. Trimming removed 3 bases from V and 1 base from J, with 20 bases in between. From germline, CDR1 is SGDLS and CDR2 YYNGEE. The CDR3 sequence is CASSAPNEGNESGNTIYF. DNA of the CDR3: TGTGCCAGCAGCGCCCCGAATGAAGGGAATGAGTCTGGAAACACCATATATTTT.

V is TRBV28 and J is TRBJ2-2; TRBD2 matches at 7 bases. Germline CDR1 reads MDHEN; CDR2 reads SYDVKM. CDR3 length: 18 residues. The V and J ends lost 1 base and 1 base, in that order; junction bases with no gene match: 9. This CDR3 reads CASSLSPWEGKNTGELFF. The CDR3 bases are TGTGCCAGCAGTTTATCCCCCTGGGAGGGGAAGAACACCGGGGAGCTGTTTTTT.

This clonotype was recorded many times. The V gene is TRBV30, the J gene TRBJ1-1; D remains unclear. CDR3 length: 12 amino acids. The V end was cut by 4 bases, the J end by 11 bases, with 17 bases between. Germline V gene sequence: CDR1 GTSNPN, CDR2 SVGIG (reference sequence). The CDR3 loop is CAWTTLGSWAFF. Here the CDR3 DNA reads TGTGCCTGGACTACCTTGGGCAGCTGGGCTTTCTTT.

On this clonotype: Being one base from a much bigger clone, this may be a read error. In DNA form, the CDR3 reads TGTGCCAGCACCCAGGGGGGAAACACCATATATTTT. Its translation is CASTQGGNTIYF. The rearrangement links TRBV28 to TRBJ1-3; tentative D call: TRBD1 (6 bases). This CDR3 spans 12 amino acids. The germline V gene encodes CDR1 MDHEN and CDR2 SYDVKM. V was cut by 7 bases and J by 4 bases, with 8 bases left in between.